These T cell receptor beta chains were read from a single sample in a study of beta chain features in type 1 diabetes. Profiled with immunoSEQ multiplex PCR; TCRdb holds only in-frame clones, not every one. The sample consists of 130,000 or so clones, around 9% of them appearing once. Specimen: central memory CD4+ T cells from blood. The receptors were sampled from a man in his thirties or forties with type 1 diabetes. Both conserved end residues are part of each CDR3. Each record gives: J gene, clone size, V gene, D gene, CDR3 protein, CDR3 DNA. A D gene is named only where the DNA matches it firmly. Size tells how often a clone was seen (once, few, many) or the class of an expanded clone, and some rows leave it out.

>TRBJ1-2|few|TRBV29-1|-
CSVEDSLGHGYTF
TGCAGCGTTGAAGACTCCTTGGGGCATGGCTACACCTTC
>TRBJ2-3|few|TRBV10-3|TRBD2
CATRTGGPRDTQYF
TGTGCCACCCGTACGGGGGGGCCGAGAGATACGCAGTATTTT
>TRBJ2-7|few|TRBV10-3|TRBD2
CAISWEAGEQYF
TGTGCCATCAGTTGGGAAGCGGGGGAGCAGTACTTC
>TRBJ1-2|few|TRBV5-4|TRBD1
CASRGRGYGYTF
TGTGCCAGCAGGGGCAGGGGGTATGGCTACACCTTC
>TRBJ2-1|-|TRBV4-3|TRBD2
CASSQQKVAGGGNEQFF
TGCGCCAGCAGCCAGCAAAAGGTAGCGGGGGGCGGGAATGAGCAGTTCTTC
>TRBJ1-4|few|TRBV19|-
CASSTSGGGEKLFF
TGTGCCAGTAGTACGTCCGGGGGAGGTGAAAAACTGTTTTTT
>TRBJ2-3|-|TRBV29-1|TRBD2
CSAPLIAGADTQYF
TGCAGCGCCCCCCTTATAGCGGGGGCAGATACGCAGTATTTT
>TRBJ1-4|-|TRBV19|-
CASSEPGDEKLFF
TGTGCCAGTAGTGAACCAGGGGATGAAAAACTGTTTTTT
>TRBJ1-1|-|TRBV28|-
CASSLTDSNTEAFF
TGTGCCAGCAGTTTGACGGACAGCAACACTGAAGCTTTCTTT
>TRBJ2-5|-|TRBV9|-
CASSVRDGETQYF
TGTGCCAGCAGCGTCAGGGATGGGGAGACCCAGTACTTC
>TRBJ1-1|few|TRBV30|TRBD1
CAWRKGQVGEAFF
TGTGCCTGGAGAAAGGGACAGGTCGGTGAAGCTTTCTTT
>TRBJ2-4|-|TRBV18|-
CASSPPLAGAKNIQYF
TGTGCCAGCTCACCACCTCTGGCCGGGGCCAAAAACATTCAGTACTTC
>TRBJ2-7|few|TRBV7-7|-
CAVYWDTRF
TGTGCTGTTTATTGGGACACCCGATTC
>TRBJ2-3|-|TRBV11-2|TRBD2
CASSSRRAGGVIDTQYF
TGTGCCAGCAGCTCCCGGCGAGCGGGGGGCGTTATAGATACGCAGTATTTT
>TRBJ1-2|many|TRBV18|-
CASSPGASYGYTF
TGTGCCAGCTCACCGGGGGCCTCCTATGGCTACACCTTC
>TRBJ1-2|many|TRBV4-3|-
CASSAQRDFGYGYTF
TGCGCCAGCAGCGCCCAGCGGGACTTCGGCTATGGCTACACCTTC
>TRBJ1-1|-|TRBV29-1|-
CSVQNTEAFF
TGCAGCGTCCAGAACACTGAAGCTTTCTTT
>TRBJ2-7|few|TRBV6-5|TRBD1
CASSRWDSYEQYF
TGTGCCAGCAGCCGATGGGACAGCTACGAGCAGTACTTC
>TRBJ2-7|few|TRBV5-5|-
CASSLDPGRPPYEQYF
TGTGCCAGCAGCTTGGACCCAGGGCGTCCACCCTACGAGCAGTACTTC
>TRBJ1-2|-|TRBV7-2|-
CASSLTGANYGYTF
TGTGCCAGCAGCTTGACAGGAGCTAACTATGGCTACACCTTC
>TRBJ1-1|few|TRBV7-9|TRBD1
CASSKDRGMNTEAFF
TGTGCCAGCAGTAAGGACAGGGGCATGAACACTGAAGCTTTCTTT
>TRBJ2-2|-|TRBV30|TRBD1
CAWSRLGQGSGELFF
TGTGCCTGGAGCCGCCTGGGACAGGGGAGCGGGGAGCTGTTTTTT
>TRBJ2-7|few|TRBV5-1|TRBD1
CASSLEAQGAYEQYF
TGCGCCAGCAGCTTGGAGGCCCAGGGGGCCTACGAGCAGTACTTC
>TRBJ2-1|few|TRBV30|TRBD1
CAWNHRGDYNEQFF
TGTGCCTGGAATCACAGGGGGGACTACAATGAGCAGTTCTTC
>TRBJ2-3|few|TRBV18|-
CASSPSGTDTQYF
TGTGCCAGCTCACCTTCTGGCACAGATACGCAGTATTTT
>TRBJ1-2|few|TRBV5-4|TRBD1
CASRPGTASYGYTF
TGTGCCAGCAGACCTGGGACAGCCTCCTATGGCTACACCTTC
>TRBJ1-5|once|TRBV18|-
CASSPNFGNQPQHF
TGTGCCAGCTCACCCAACTTTGGCAATCAGCCCCAGCATTTT
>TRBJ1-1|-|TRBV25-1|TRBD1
CASSVRQGKAFF
TGTGCCAGCAGTGTCAGACAGGGAAAAGCTTTCTTT
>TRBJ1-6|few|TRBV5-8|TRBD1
CASSPRQGGRLHSPLHF
TGTGCCAGCAGCCCGCGACAGGGCGGGCGGTTGCATTCACCCCTCCACTTT
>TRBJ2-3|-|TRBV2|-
CASSAQGAGGPLGTDTQYF
TGTGCCAGCAGTGCGCAGGGGGCGGGGGGGCCCTTGGGCACAGATACGCAGTATTTT
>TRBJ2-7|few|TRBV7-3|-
CASRRAAGRTYEQYF
TGTGCCAGCCGTAGGGCGGCGGGGAGAACCTACGAGCAGTACTTC
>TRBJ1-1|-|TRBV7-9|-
CASSFDSNTEAFF
TGTGCCAGCAGCTTCGACAGTAACACTGAAGCTTTCTTT
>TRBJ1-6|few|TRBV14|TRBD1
CASSPVQGQLRSPLHF
TGTGCCAGCAGCCCCGTACAGGGGCAGTTGAGGTCACCCCTCCACTTT
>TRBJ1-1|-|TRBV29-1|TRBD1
CSGGQETEAFF
TGCAGCGGGGGACAGGAGACTGAAGCTTTCTTT
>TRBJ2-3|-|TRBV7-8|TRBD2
CASSRFSSGGASNTDTQYF
TGTGCCAGCAGCCGTTTTTCTAGCGGGGGGGCCAGCAACACAGATACGCAGTATTTT
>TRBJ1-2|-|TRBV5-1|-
CASSQQGFTMGYTF
TGCGCCAGCAGCCAACAGGGATTTACTATGGGCTACACCTTC
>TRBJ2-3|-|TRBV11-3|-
CASSESSGKDTQYF
TGTGCCAGCAGCGAGAGCTCGGGGAAAGATACGCAGTATTTT
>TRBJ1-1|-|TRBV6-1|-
CASTNTNMNTEAFF
TGTGCCAGCACGAATACCAACATGAACACTGAAGCTTTCTTT
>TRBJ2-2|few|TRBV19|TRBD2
CASQGGAGGITGELFF
TGTGCCAGCCAGGGAGGAGCGGGGGGGATCACCGGGGAGCTGTTTTTT
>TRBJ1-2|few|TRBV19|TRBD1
CASSLRPGTGNGYTF
TGTGCCAGTAGTCTTCGTCCCGGGACAGGGAATGGCTACACCTTC
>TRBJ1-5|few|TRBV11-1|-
CASSLDLSQPQHF
TGTGCCAGCAGCTTAGATTTGAGTCAGCCCCAGCATTTT
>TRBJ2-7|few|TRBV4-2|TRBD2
CASSLGLGPYEQYF
TGTGCCAGCAGCCTAGGACTAGGACCCTACGAGCAGTACTTC
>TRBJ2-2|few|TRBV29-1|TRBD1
CSVDIGDRGPSTGELFF
TGCAGCGTTGACATAGGGGACAGGGGGCCTTCCACCGGGGAGCTGTTTTTT
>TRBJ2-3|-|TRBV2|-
CASSEQFSSTDTQYF
TGTGCCAGCAGTGAACAGTTCAGTAGCACAGATACGCAGTATTTT
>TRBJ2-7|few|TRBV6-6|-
CASSYSTGTYEQYF
TGTGCCAGCAGTTACTCGACCGGGACCTACGAGCAGTACTTC
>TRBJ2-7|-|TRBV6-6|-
CASSQTGGAGSGEQYF
TGTGCCAGCAGCCAGACTGGGGGGGCCGGTTCGGGCGAGCAGTACTTC
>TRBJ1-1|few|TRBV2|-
CASSVRTEAFF
TGTGCCAGCAGTGTCCGCACTGAAGCTTTCTTT
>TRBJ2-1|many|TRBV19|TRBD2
CASSMTTGGTGEQFF
TGTGCCAGTAGTATGACAACGGGGGGGACTGGTGAGCAGTTCTTC
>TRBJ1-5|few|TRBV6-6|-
CASSNRDHQPQHF
TGTGCCAGCAGCAACAGGGATCATCAGCCCCAGCATTTT
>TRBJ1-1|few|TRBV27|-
CASSFLGEGEAFF
TGTGCCAGCAGTTTCCTCGGGGAGGGGGAAGCTTTCTTT
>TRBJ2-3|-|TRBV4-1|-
CASSLQVVTDTQYF
TGCGCCAGCAGCCTACAGGTCGTCACAGATACGCAGTATTTT
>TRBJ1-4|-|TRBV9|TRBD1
CASSQGLPGGIEKLFF
TGTGCCAGCAGCCAGGGGCTCCCAGGGGGTATTGAAAAACTGTTTTTT
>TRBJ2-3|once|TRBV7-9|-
CASDWGGSTDTQYF
TGTGCCAGCGACTGGGGGGGCTCCACAGATACGCAGTATTTT